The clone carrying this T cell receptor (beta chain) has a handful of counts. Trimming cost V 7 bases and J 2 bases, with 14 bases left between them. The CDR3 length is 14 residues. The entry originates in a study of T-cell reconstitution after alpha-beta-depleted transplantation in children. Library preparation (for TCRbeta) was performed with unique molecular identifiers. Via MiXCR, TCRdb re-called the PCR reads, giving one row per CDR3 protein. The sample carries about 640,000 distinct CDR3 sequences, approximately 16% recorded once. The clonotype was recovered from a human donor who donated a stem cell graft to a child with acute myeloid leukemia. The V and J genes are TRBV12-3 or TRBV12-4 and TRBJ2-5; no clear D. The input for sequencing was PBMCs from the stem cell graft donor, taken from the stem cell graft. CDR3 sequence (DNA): TGTGCCAGCACCGCCAGGCACAAACAAGAGACCCAGTACTTC. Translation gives CASTARHKQETQYF.